The next 21 T cell receptor beta chains were all read from a single sample in a study of T-cell reconstitution after alpha-beta-depleted transplantation in children. Unique molecular identifiers were incorporated into the prepared TCRbeta library. TCRdb itself ran the PCR reads through MiXCR, one entry per CDR3 protein. The repertoire includes about 110,000 distinct CDR3 sequences, approximately 6.6% of them detected once, and 20% to 25% sits in the top ten. Sequences were derived from PBMCs, mostly from graft donor cells, sampled 360 days after TCRalphabeta/CD19-depleted stem cell transplant. These receptors came from a male patient aged 2-9 years who had a stem cell transplant for acute lymphoblastic leukemia, so the T cells may come from the graft donor.

This clonotype was observed many times. V and J are TRBV12-3 or TRBV12-4 and TRBJ2-6; 9 positions match TRBD1. The CDR3 spans 16 residues. Unmatched junction bases numbered 2, after V lost 5 bases and J lost 0 bases. CDR3 protein: CASSLQGASGANVLTF. The CDR3 bases are TGTGCCAGCAGTCTACAGGGGGCCTCTGGGGCCAACGTCCTGACTTTC.

At least ten counts were recorded for this clonotype. The chain links TRBV29-1 to TRBJ2-1; 16 nucleotides line up with TRBD2. The length of the CDR3 is 19 residues. V lost 4 bases to trimming and J lost 0 bases; unmatched junction nucleotides: 9. From germline, CDR1 is SQVTM and CDR2 ANQGSEA. The CDR3 protein is CSVGPGTSGRESSYNEQFF. In DNA form, the CDR3 reads TGCAGCGTTGGTCCCGGGACTAGCGGGAGGGAGAGCTCCTACAATGAGCAGTTCTTC.

This clonotype was recorded at least ten times. The chain uses TRBV29-1 and TRBJ2-7; TRBD1 matches at 7 bases. Germline V gene sequence: CDR1 SQVTM, CDR2 ANQGSEA. The CDR3 is 13 amino acids. Trimming at V came to 4 bases and at J to 1 base, leaving 4 bases not matched to a gene. The CDR3 DNA sequence: TGCAGCGTTGTAGGGGGACAGTCCTACGAGCAGTACTTC. Amino acid sequence: CSVVGGQSYEQYF.

This clonotype was seen many times. The rearrangement links TRBV20-1 to TRBJ1-1; no definite D call. The CDR3 is made up of 10 amino acids. Germline CDR1 is DFQATT and CDR2 is SNEGSKA (reference sequence). Deletions cut 5 bases from V and 5 bases from J, with 6 bases between. CDR3 in DNA: TGCAGTGCTTCGGGGACTGAAGCTTTCTTT. Translating it yields CSASGTEAFF.

This clonotype was found many times. The chain uses TRBV7-2 and TRBJ2-7; TRBD2 might be the D (6 bases). The length of the CDR3 is 15 residues. Germline assignment: CDR1 SGHTA and CDR2 FQGNSA. V gave up 1 base and J gave up 0 bases, with 10 bases separating them. This CDR3 reads CASSLGRGTSYEQYF. In DNA, the CDR3 is TGTGCCAGCAGCTTAGGGAGGGGTACCTCCTACGAGCAGTACTTC.

This chain connects TRBV20-1 to TRBJ2-5; 7 positions agree with TRBD2. The CDR3 is 12 residues long. J lost 4 bases, V lost 4 bases, and 3 bases had no gene match. Germline CDR1 reads DFQATT; CDR2 reads SNEGSKA (reference sequence). In nucleotides, the CDR3 is TGCAGTGCTACAGCGGGGAGAGAGACCCAGTACTTC. This translates into CSATAGRETQYF.

This clonotype was recorded many times. The gene calls are TRBV6-6 and TRBJ2-7; a weak D match, TRBD2 (7 bases). CDR3 length: 12 amino acids. Trimming shortened V by 5 bases and J by 6 bases, and 11 bases separated the two germline ends. Germline CDR1 and CDR2: MNHNY and SVGAGI (reference sequence). The CDR3 coding sequence is TGTGCCAGCAGTCCCGGGGGGCTCGAGCAGTACTTC. Its protein product is CASSPGGLEQYF.

This clonotype was seen ten or more times. The rearrangement links TRBV20-1 to TRBJ1-1; 11 nucleotides agree with TRBD1. This CDR3 is built from 15 residues. Germline lookup yields CDR1 DFQATT and CDR2 SNEGSKA (reference sequence). V lost 4 bases and J lost 5; bases outside the gene matches: 9. The CDR3 DNA reads TGCAGTGCTACCTGGACAGGGGGCCGCCGAACTGAAGCTTTCTTT. Residues: CSATWTGGRRTEAFF.

The V gene is TRBV7-8, the J gene TRBJ2-5; TRBD2 aligns across 8 bases. The CDR3 loop spans 16 amino acids. CDR1 is SGHVS and CDR2 is FQNEAQ in the germline V gene. V lost 1 base, J lost 2 bases, and 6 bases stayed unmatched. CDR3 sequence: CASSLESAGVQETQYF. The CDR3 DNA reads TGTGCCAGCAGCTTAGAGTCAGCGGGGGTTCAAGAGACCCAGTACTTC.

There are a few counts of this clonotype. The chain joins TRBV6-5 to TRBJ2-2; 12 nucleotides match TRBD2. Unmatched junction bases numbered 5, after V lost 2 bases and J lost 4 bases. Looked up from germline, CDR1 is MNHEY and CDR2 is SVGAGI. This CDR3 contains 17 residues. The DNA for the CDR3 is TGTGCCAGCAGTTACGCTAGCGGGGGGGGAGGCACCGGGGAGCTGTTTTTT. It yields the protein CASSYASGGGGTGELFF.

This clonotype was counted only a few times. The gene calls are TRBV9 and TRBJ2-7; D tentatively reads TRBD1 or TRBD2 (5 bases each). The CDR3 extends over 15 amino acids. The V end lost 6 bases, the J end lost 5 bases, and 21 bases lay between the germline ends. CDR1 is SGDLS, CDR2 YYNGEE, per germline. This chain's CDR3 is CASTRFGDGANEQYF. The CDR3 region has the DNA TGTGCCAGCACCAGGTTCGGGGATGGGGCGAACGAGCAGTACTTC.

This clonotype was counted only a few times. This CDR3 reads CASSIGTANTEAFF. CDR3 nucleotide sequence: TGTGCCAGCAGCATTGGGACAGCGAACACTGAAGCTTTCTTT. J is TRBJ1-1 and V is TRBV7-3; 7 bases are shared with TRBD1. The junction had 4 bases not matched to a gene; V was cut back by 5 bases and J by 1 base. The CDR3 spans 14 residues. Germline V CDR1 and CDR2: SGHTA, FQGTGA.

Details on this clonotype: A much bigger clone sits one base away, suggesting this may be a read error. The rearrangement uses TRBV6-4 and TRBJ2-7; 7 bases are a match to TRBD1. Trimming at V came to 4 bases and at J to 0 bases, leaving 0 bases not matched to a gene. This CDR3 contains 13 residues. Germline CDR1 is MRHNA and CDR2 is SNTAGT. For the CDR3, the DNA is TGTGCCAGCAGTGGGGACAGCTCCTACGAGCAGTACTTC. Residues: CASSGDSSYEQYF.

The chain has TRBV13 and TRBJ2-5; 7 bases agree with TRBD2. The germline gives CDR1 PRHDT, CDR2 FYEKMQ (reference sequence). This CDR3 comprises 15 residues. Trimming at V came to 1 base and at J to 1 base, leaving 3 bases not matched to a gene. The CDR3 protein is CASSLALAAQETQYF. The CDR3 region has the DNA TGTGCCAGCAGCTTAGCTCTAGCGGCCCAAGAGACCCAGTACTTC.

This clonotype was seen many times. The rearrangement uses TRBV5-1 and TRBJ2-1; the D is unclear. Germline V gene data show CDR1 as SGHRS and CDR2 as YFSETQ. V lost 7 bases to trimming and J lost 2 bases, with 19 bases between them. The length of the CDR3 is 16 residues. Here the CDR3 DNA reads TGCGCCAGCGGTTATCGACACCTAGGGCCCTACAATGAGCAGTTCTTC. This codes for CASGYRHLGPYNEQFF.

As concerns this clonotype: A much larger clone differs by one base, so this may be a read error. This chain uses TRBV5-6 with TRBJ2-1; D not certain. Germline CDR1 reads SGHDT; CDR2 reads YYEEEE. The CDR3 covers 12 residues. In DNA form, the CDR3 reads TGTGACAGCAGCTACTTAACCAATGAGCAGTTCTTC. This encodes CDSSYLTNEQFF. Filled out from reference TRBV5-6 and TRBJ2-1, the complete variable domain reads DAGVTQSPTHLIKTRGQQVTLRCSPKSGHDTVSWYQQALGQGPQFIFQYYEEEERQRGNFPDRFSGHQFPNYSSELNVNALLLGDSALYLCDSSYLTNEQFFGPGTRLTVL.

This clonotype was counted ten times or more. J is TRBJ1-5 and V is TRBV4-2; D is perhaps TRBD1 (5 bases). This CDR3 is 15 amino acids long. Trimming took 4 bases from V and 3 from J, leaving 13 bases between them. Germline loops: CDR1 LGHNA, CDR2 YNFKEQ. Written as DNA, the CDR3 is TGTGCCAGCAGCCCAAACAGACAGTACAATCAGCCCCAGCATTTT. It translates to CASSPNRQYNQPQHF.

The table lists this clonotype with a few counts. CDR3 residues: CASSMIAEYEQYF. The DNA for the CDR3 is TGTGCCAGTAGTATGATAGCGGAATACGAGCAGTACTTC. This sequence joins TRBV19 and TRBJ2-7; D is possibly TRBD2 (6 bases). This CDR3 is built from 13 residues. Germline CDR1 is LNHDA and CDR2 is SQIVND (reference sequence). The germline V and J ends were trimmed by 3 bases and 4 bases, with 10 bases remaining between them.

This clonotype was detected ten times or more. The gene calls are TRBV6-5 and TRBJ1-2, with D maybe TRBD1 (5 bases). V dropped 7 bases and J dropped 2 bases, with 14 bases sitting between them. CDR1 and CDR2 (germline): MNHEY, SVGAGI. CDR3 length: 14 amino acids. The CDR3 loop is CASIKSTANYGYTF. The CDR3, as DNA: TGTGCCAGCATTAAGTCGACAGCCAACTATGGCTACACCTTC.

There are many counts of this clonotype. The chain carries TRBV12-3 or TRBV12-4 and TRBJ2-5; weak D call: TRBD2 (6 bases). There are 14 residues in the CDR3. V lost 4 bases and J lost 6, with 15 bases in between. The CDR3 sequence: CASSSGGSMKTQYF. The CDR3 region has the DNA TGTGCCAGCAGTTCCGGGGGTAGCATGAAGACCCAGTACTTC.

This chain joins TRBV29-1 and TRBJ2-7; 11 positions agree with TRBD2. This CDR3 is built from 13 residues. CDR1 is SQVTM, CDR2 ANQGSEA, per germline. V dropped 7 bases and J dropped 5; count of bases not matched to a gene: 7. In DNA form, the CDR3 reads TGCAGCGCCCTTAGCGGGAGGGCCGACGAGCAGTACTTC. This codes for CSALSGRADEQYF.